The TCR beta chain under discussion was sequenced for a study of blood T cell repertoires in COVID-19. Looking at the study overall: PBMCs, B-cell-depleted T cells, or T cells were the source of the cDNA or gDNA that made up the material.

The study recruited people aged roughly 18 to 100 years across roughly 25 US areas. The CDR3 is 16 residues long. CDR1 SGDLS and CDR2 YYNGEE come from the germline V gene. Between the trimmed V and J ends, which lost 0 bases and 2 bases, there was a span of 12 bases. Authors' data handling: Reference gene primer amplification in the assay estimated nucleated cell counts. The method was immunoSEQ multiplex PCR; TCRdb's version includes in-frame clones alone and lacks a portion of them. D and trimming were read from the DNA, whereas the V and J calls and clone size are those reported in that table. The table includes a few hundred thousand clones, more than 70% detected once.

This chain connects TRBV9 to TRBJ1-5, with D perhaps TRBD1 (5 bases). Input material: PBMCs or T cells enriched from blood (not recorded which). The sequence was obtained from a woman in her twenties or thirties who had been exposed to COVID-19. This chain's CDR3 is CASSVGGSGGNQPQHF. In nucleotides, the CDR3 is TGTGCCAGCAGCGTAGGGGGCAGTGGGGGCAATCAGCCCCAGCATTTT. Supplemented by reference TRBV9 and TRBJ1-5, the full variable domain reads DSGVTQTPKHLITATGQRVTLRCSPRSGDLSVYWYQQSLDQGLQFLIQYYNGEERAKGNILERFSAQQFPDLHSELNLSSLELGDSALYFCASSVGGSGGNQPQHFGDGTRLSIL.